Listed here are 15 T cell receptor beta chains from one sample, sequenced in a study of CD8 T cells in ankylosing spondylitis (dated by TCRdb to about 2017). Receptors were amplified or captured by 5' RACE. The sequencing machine was an Illumina HiSeq 2500. The public sequencing data were trimmed at Q25 with fastp and processed into clonotypes with MiXCR by TCRdb, which kept only in-frame beta chains. Rows matching on CDR3 protein sequence are summarized as one entry with the most common DNA and genes. Counted in this sample were 300,000 to 350,000 distinct CDR3 sequences; 11% of them appeared once. Clones ranked in the top ten supply roughly 9.2% of the sample. The sequenced material came from blood, either unsorted or a sorted T cell fraction (not recorded which). The source of these receptors is a female donor with ankylosing spondylitis or in good health (not recorded which).

The sample holds a few counts of this clonotype. The genes are TRBV6-5 and TRBJ1-3; D perhaps matches TRBD1 (5 bases). Germline-derived CDR1 and CDR2 are MNHEY and SVGAGI. The V end was cut by 2 bases, the J end by 1 base, with 12 bases between. This CDR3 contains 16 residues. CDR3 sequence reads: CASSYSGRASGNTIYF. The CDR3 bases are TGTGCCAGCAGTTACAGTGGCAGGGCTTCTGGAAACACCATATATTTT.

Only a few counts were recorded for this clonotype. The V gene is TRBV4-2, the J gene TRBJ1-5, with 7 nucleotides matching TRBD1. V lost 1 base and J lost 0; bases outside the gene matches: 6. Germline CDR1 and CDR2: LGHNA and YNFKEQ. This CDR3 is built from 17 residues. The CDR3 reads CASSQGVGTDSNQPQHF. CDR3 sequence (DNA): TGTGCCAGCAGCCAAGGAGTCGGGACAGATAGCAATCAGCCCCAGCATTTT.

This clonotype appeared many times. The chain recombines TRBV9 with TRBJ1-1; D is unclear. Trimming shortened V by 4 bases and J by 1 base, and 11 bases separated the two germline ends. Germline CDR1 is SGDLS and CDR2 is YYNGEE. This CDR3 is 14 amino acids long. The CDR3 sequence: CASSTGIPNTEAFF. The CDR3 nucleotides read TGTGCCAGCAGCACCGGAATCCCGAACACTGAAGCTTTCTTT.

This clonotype came up a few times. The chain carries TRBV7-9 and TRBJ2-3; D may be TRBD1 (5 bases). The germline CDR1 and CDR2 sequences are SEHNR and FQNEAQ (reference sequence). V lost 3 bases and J 4 bases, leaving 11 bases between the germline ends. This CDR3 has 14 residues. The CDR3 here is CASSFSRVADTQYF. CDR3 coding DNA: TGTGCCAGCAGCTTTTCCAGGGTAGCAGATACGCAGTATTTT.

This clonotype was seen repeatedly, ten times or more. This sequence joins TRBV20-1 and TRBJ2-1; possibly TRBD2 for D (8 bases). CDR1 and CDR2 (germline): DFQATT, SNEGSKA (reference sequence). CDR3 size: 15 residues. V gave up 7 bases and J gave up 3 bases, with 19 bases separating them. CDR3: CSVQKGAGGYNEQFF. The CDR3 region has the DNA TGCAGTGTTCAAAAGGGGGCGGGGGGCTACAATGAGCAGTTCTTC.

The V gene is TRBV27, the J gene TRBJ1-4; 12 bases map to TRBD1. The V segment lost 6 bases and the J segment 8 bases; nucleotides outside the gene matches: 13. Germline CDR1 MNHEY, CDR2 SMNVEV (reference sequence). There are 17 residues in the CDR3. CDR3 in DNA: TGTGCCAGCAGGGGGATGGGACAGGGGGCGCGAGGGGAAAAACTGTTTTTT. This gives the protein CASRGMGQGARGEKLFF. Supplemented by reference TRBV27 and TRBJ1-4, the full variable domain reads EAQVTQNPRYLITVTGKKLTVTCSQNMNHEYMSWYRQDPGLGLRQIYYSMNVEVTDKGDVPEGYKVSRKEKRNFPLILESPSPNQTSLYFCASRGMGQGARGEKLFFGSGTQLSVL.

Ten or more counts support this clonotype. This rearrangement joins TRBV20-1 to TRBJ2-3, with 10 bases that match TRBD2. Germline V gene sequence: CDR1 DFQATT, CDR2 SNEGSKA (reference sequence). Losses at the gene ends were 8 bases for V and 4 bases for J; bases not matched to a gene: 12. The CDR3 length is 15 residues. The CDR3, as DNA: TGCAGTTCCGACCCCGGACTAGCGGTTTCAGATACGCAGTATTTT. Its translation is CSSDPGLAVSDTQYF.

In its sample, this clonotype was seen many times. V is TRBV6-6 and J is TRBJ1-5; TRBD1 might be the D (5 bases). CDR1 and CDR2 from the germline V gene are MNHNY and SVGAGI (reference sequence). The CDR3 extends over 13 amino acids. The V and J ends lost 6 bases and 7 bases respectively, with 13 bases between them. CDR3 region: CASRKQGNQPQHF. CDR3 nucleotides: TGTGCCAGCAGAAAGCAGGGAAACCAGCCCCAGCATTTT.

This clonotype was seen ten or more times. CDR3 sequence: CSASSGLAGYNEQFF. Written as DNA, the CDR3 is TGCAGTGCTAGCTCCGGACTAGCGGGGTACAATGAGCAGTTCTTC. The chain employs TRBV20-1 and TRBJ2-1; 12 bases are a match to TRBD2. The CDR3 consists of 15 residues. Germline V CDR1 and CDR2: DFQATT, SNEGSKA (reference sequence). J gave up 4 bases and V 3 bases, and 4 bases lay outside the gene matches.

This clonotype was counted a single time. The chain combines TRBV28 with TRBJ2-7; D remains ambiguous. Germline lookup yields CDR1 MDHEN and CDR2 SYDVKM. V lost 6 bases and J 2 bases, leaving 17 bases between the germline ends. This CDR3 is 15 amino acids long. CDR3 sequence reads: CASSPGTLRAYEQYF. In nucleotides, the CDR3 is TGTGCCAGCAGCCCGGGCACGCTCCGCGCCTACGAGCAGTACTTC. Variable domain in full (rest from reference TRBV28 and TRBJ2-7): DVKVTQSSRYLVKRTGEKVFLECVQDMDHENMFWYRQDPGLGLRLIYFSYDVKMKEKGDIPEGYSVSREKKERFSLILESASTNQTSMYLCASSPGTLRAYEQYFGPGTRLTVT.

This clonotype appeared many times. This sequence joins TRBV15 and TRBJ2-5; no clear D gene. V dropped 4 bases and J dropped 0 bases, with 3 bases sitting between them. The CDR3 is 12 residues long. CDR1 and CDR2 (germline): LNHNV, YYDKDF (reference sequence). The DNA for the CDR3 is TGTGCCACCAGCAACTACCAAGAGACCCAGTACTTC. Its protein is CATSNYQETQYF.

There are many counts of this clonotype. The chain recombines TRBV5-8 with TRBJ2-3, with D hard to call. CDR1 is SGHTS and CDR2 is YDEGEE in the germline V gene. V lost 7 bases, J lost 3 bases, and 9 bases lay in between. The CDR3 loop spans 12 amino acids. CDR3 residues: CASHWATDTQYF. In DNA form, the CDR3 reads TGTGCCAGCCATTGGGCGACAGATACGCAGTATTTT.

This clonotype was detected many times. The V gene is TRBV20-1, the J gene TRBJ1-2; D may be TRBD1 (5 bases). This CDR3 has 13 residues. The germline V gene has CDR1 DFQATT and CDR2 SNEGSKA (reference sequence). V was pared by 2 bases and J by 4 bases, with 11 bases between. This CDR3 reads CSARTGTAYGYTF. The DNA for the CDR3 is TGCAGTGCTAGAACGGGGACGGCCTATGGCTACACCTTC.

In its sample, this clonotype was seen a few times. V is TRBV20-1 and J is TRBJ2-7, with TRBD1 identical over 11 bases. V shed 7 bases, J shed 5 bases, and the junction held 4 bases outside the gene matches. Germline V CDR1 and CDR2: DFQATT, SNEGSKA (reference sequence). This CDR3 is built from 12 residues. CDR3: CSVGQGAHEQYF. The CDR3 coding sequence is TGCAGTGTCGGACAGGGGGCCCACGAGCAGTACTTC.

There are many counts of this clonotype. The chain combines TRBV5-5 with TRBJ2-7; D is undetermined. Trimming pared 4 bases from V and 7 bases from J, leaving 12 bases between. This CDR3 region has 12 residues. CDR1 and CDR2 from the germline V gene are SGHKS and YYEKEE (reference sequence). The CDR3 here is CASSVLSGEQYF. The CDR3 DNA sequence: TGTGCCAGCAGCGTATTGTCGGGTGAGCAGTACTTC. Filled out from reference TRBV5-5 and TRBJ2-7, the complete variable domain reads DAGVTQSPTHLIKTRGQQVTLRCSPISGHKSVSWYQQVLGQGPQFIFQYYEKEERGRGNFPDRFSARQFPNYSSELNVNALLLGDSALYLCASSVLSGEQYFGPGTRLTVT.